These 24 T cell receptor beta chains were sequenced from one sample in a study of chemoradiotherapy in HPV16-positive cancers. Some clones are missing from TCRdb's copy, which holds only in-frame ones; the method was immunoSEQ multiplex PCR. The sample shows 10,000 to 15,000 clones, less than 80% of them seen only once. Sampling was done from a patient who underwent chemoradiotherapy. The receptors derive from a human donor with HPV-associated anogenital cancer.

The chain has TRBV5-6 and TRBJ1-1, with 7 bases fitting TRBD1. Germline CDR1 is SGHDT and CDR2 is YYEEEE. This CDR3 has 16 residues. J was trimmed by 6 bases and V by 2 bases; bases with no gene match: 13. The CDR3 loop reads CASSFLGTASTSEAFF. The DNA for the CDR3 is TGTGCCAGCAGCTTTTTAGGGACAGCGTCGACTTCTGAAGCTTTCTTT.

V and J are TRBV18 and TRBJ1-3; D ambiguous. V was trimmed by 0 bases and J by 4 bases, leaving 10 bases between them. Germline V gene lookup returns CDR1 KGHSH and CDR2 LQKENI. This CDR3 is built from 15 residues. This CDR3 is CASSPPRIAGNTIYF. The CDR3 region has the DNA TGTGCCAGCTCACCACCCCGTATCGCCGGAAACACCATATATTTT.

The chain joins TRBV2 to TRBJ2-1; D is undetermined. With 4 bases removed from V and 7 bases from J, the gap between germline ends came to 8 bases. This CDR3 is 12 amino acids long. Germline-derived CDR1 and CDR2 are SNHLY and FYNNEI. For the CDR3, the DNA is TGTGCCAGCAGTGCGACGAGGAATGAGCAGTTCTTC. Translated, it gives CASSATRNEQFF.

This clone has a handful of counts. The CDR3 loop is CASSINTGGNTEAFF. The CDR3 region has the DNA TGTGCCAGTAGTATAAATACAGGGGGTAACACTGAAGCTTTCTTT. V gene TRBV19 combines with J gene TRBJ1-1; 8 bases line up with TRBD1. Germline-derived CDR1 and CDR2 are LNHDA and SQIVND (reference sequence). After removal of 2 bases from V and 2 bases from J, the junction contained 4 bases not matched to a gene. CDR3 length equals 15 residues.

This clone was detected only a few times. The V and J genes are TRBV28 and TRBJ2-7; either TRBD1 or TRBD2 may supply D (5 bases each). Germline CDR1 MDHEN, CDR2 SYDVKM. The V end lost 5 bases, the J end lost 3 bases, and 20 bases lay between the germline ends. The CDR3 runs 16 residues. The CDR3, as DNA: TGTGCCAGCAGTGGTGGGACGGCAGCGAGGTTCTACGAGCAGTACTTC. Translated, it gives CASSGGTAARFYEQYF.

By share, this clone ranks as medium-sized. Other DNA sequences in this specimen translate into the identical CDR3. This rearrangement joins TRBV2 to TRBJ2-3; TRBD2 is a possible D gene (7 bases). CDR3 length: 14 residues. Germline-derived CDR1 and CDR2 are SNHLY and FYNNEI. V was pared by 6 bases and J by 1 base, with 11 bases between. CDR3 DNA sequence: TGTGCCAGCAGAGGGGGGGCCGGCACAGATACGCAGTATTTT. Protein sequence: CASRGGAGTDTQYF. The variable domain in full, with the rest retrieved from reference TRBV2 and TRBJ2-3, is EPEVTQTPSHQVTQMGQEVILRCVPISNHLYFYWYRQILGQKVEFLVSFYNNEISEKSEIFDDQFSVERPDGSNFTLKIRSTKLEDSAMYFCASRGGAGTDTQYFGPGTRLTVL.

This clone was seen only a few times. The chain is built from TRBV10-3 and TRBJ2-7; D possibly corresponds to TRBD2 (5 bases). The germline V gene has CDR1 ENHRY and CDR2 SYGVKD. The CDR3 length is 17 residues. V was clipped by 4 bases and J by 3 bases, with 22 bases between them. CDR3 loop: CAISGTGGVGSLYEQYF. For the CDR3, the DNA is TGTGCCATCAGTGGGACTGGAGGTGTGGGATCCCTCTACGAGCAGTACTTC.

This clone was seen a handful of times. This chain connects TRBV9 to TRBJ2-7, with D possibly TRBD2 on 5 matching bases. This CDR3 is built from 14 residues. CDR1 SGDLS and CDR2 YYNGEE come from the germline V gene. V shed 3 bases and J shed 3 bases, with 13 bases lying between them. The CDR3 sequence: CASSADSRGYEQYF. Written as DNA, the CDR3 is TGTGCCAGCAGCGCGGACTCAAGAGGCTACGAGCAGTACTTC.

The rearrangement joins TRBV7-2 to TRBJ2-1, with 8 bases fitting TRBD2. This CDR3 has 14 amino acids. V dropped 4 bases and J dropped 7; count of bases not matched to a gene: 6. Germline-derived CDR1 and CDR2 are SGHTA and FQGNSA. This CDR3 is CASSYGGAVNEQFF. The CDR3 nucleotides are TGTGCCAGCAGCTACGGGGGGGCCGTAAATGAGCAGTTCTTC.

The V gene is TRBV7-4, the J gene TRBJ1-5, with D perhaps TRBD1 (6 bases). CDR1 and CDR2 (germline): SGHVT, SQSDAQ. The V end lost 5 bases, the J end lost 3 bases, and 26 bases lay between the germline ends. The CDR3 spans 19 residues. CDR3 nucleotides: TGTGCCAGCAGCCCCGATCCAGGGGCCCCGGGAGGGGACAATCAGCCCCAGCATTTT. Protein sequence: CASSPDPGAPGGDNQPQHF.

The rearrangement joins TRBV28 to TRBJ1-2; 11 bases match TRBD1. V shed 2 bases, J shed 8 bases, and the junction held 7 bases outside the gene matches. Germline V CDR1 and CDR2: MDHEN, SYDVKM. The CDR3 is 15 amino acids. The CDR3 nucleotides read TGTGCCAGCAGTTTACCGGACAGGGGGCGACGGGGCTACACCTTC. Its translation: CASSLPDRGRRGYTF.

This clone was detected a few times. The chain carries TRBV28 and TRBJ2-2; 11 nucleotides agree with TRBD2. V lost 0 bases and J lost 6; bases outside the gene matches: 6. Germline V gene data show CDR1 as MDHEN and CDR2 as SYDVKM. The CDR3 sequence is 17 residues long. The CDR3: CASSLWRLAGGPGELFF. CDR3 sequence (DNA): TGTGCCAGCAGTTTATGGAGGCTAGCGGGGGGTCCCGGGGAGCTGTTTTTT.

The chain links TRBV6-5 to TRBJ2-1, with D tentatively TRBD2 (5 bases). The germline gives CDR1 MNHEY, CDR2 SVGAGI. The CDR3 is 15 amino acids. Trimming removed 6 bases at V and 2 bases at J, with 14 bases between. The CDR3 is CASSPRRSPYNEQFF. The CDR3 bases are TGTGCCAGCAGCCCAAGGAGGTCTCCCTACAATGAGCAGTTCTTC.

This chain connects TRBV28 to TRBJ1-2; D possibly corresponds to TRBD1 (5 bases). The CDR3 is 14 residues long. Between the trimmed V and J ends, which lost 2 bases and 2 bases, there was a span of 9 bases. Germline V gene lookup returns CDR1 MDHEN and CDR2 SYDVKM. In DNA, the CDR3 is TGTGCCAGCAGTTTAGGTGGGGACAACTATGGCTACACCTTC. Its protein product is CASSLGGDNYGYTF.

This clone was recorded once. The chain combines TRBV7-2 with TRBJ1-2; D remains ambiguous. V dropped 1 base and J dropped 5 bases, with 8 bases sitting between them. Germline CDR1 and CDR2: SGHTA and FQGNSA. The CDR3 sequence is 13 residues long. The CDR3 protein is CASSLGQVYGYTF. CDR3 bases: TGTGCCAGCAGCTTAGGGCAGGTTTATGGCTACACCTTC. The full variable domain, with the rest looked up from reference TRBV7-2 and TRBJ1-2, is GAGVSQSPSNKVTEKGKDVELRCDPISGHTALYWYRQSLGQGLEFLIYFQGNSAPDKSGLPSDRFSAERTGGSVSTLTIQRTQQEDSAVYLCASSLGQVYGYTFGSGTRLTVV.

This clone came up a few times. CDR3 in amino acids: CASSVGSEAFF. For the CDR3, the DNA is TGTGCCAGCAGTGTCGGGTCTGAAGCTTTCTTT. This chain joins TRBV2 and TRBJ1-1; D remains ambiguous. The CDR3 length is 11 residues. The V gene's germline CDR1 is SNHLY and CDR2 FYNNEI. V gave up 4 bases and J gave up 6 bases, with 6 bases separating them.

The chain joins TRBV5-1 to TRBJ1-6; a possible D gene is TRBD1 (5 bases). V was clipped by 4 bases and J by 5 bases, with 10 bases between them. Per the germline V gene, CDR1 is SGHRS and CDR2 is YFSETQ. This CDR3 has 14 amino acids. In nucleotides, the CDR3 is TGCGCCAGCAGCCTGGGGGGGGATAATTCACCCCTCCACTTT. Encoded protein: CASSLGGDNSPLHF.

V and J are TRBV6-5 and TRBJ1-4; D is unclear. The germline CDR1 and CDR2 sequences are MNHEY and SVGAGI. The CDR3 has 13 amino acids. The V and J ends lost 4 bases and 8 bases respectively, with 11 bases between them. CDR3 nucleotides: TGTGCCAGCAGTTTGACCACTGCCGAAAAACTGTTTTTT. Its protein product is CASSLTTAEKLFF.

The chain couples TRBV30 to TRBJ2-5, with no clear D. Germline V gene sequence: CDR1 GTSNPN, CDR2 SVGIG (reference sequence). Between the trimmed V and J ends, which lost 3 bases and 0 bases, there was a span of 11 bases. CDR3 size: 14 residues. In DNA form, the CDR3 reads TGTGCCTGGAGCCCCGGCCGAAACCAAGAGACCCAGTACTTC. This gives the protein CAWSPGRNQETQYF.

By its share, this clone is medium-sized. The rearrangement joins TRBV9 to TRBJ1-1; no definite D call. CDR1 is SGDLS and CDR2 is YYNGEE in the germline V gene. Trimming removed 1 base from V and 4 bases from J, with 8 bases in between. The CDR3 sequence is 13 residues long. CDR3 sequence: CASSVYQATEAFF. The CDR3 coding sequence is TGTGCCAGCAGCGTATACCAGGCCACTGAAGCTTTCTTT.

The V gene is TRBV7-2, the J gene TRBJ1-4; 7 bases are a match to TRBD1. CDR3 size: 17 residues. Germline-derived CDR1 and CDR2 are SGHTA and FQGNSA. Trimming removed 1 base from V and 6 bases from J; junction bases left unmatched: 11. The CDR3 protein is CASSLDPWGTGDEKLFF. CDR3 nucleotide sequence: TGTGCCAGCAGCTTAGATCCTTGGGGCACAGGGGATGAAAAACTGTTTTTT. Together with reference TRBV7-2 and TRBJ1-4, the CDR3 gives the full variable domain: GAGVSQSPSNKVTEKGKDVELRCDPISGHTALYWYRQSLGQGLEFLIYFQGNSAPDKSGLPSDRFSAERTGGSVSTLTIQRTQQEDSAVYLCASSLDPWGTGDEKLFFGSGTQLSVL.

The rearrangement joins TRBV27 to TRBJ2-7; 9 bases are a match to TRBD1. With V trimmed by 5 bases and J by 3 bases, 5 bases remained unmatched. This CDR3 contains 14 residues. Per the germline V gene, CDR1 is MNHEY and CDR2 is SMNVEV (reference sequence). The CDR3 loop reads CASSKDRGFYEQYF. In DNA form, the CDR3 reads TGTGCCAGCAGTAAGGACAGGGGTTTCTACGAGCAGTACTTC.

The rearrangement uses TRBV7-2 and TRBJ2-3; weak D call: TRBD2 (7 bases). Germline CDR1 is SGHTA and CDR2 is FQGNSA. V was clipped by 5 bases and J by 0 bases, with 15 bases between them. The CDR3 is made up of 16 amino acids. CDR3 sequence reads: CASSLYRGGSTDTQYF. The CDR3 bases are TGTGCCAGCAGCCTTTATAGGGGGGGGAGCACAGATACGCAGTATTTT. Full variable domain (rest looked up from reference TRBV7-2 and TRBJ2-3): GAGVSQSPSNKVTEKGKDVELRCDPISGHTALYWYRQSLGQGLEFLIYFQGNSAPDKSGLPSDRFSAERTGGSVSTLTIQRTQQEDSAVYLCASSLYRGGSTDTQYFGPGTRLTVL.

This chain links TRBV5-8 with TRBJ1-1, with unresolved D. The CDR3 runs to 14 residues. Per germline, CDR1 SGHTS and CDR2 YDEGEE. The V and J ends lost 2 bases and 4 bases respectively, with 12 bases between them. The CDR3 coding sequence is TGTGCCAGCAGCTTTCAACACTTAGTCACTGAAGCTTTCTTT. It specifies CASSFQHLVTEAFF.